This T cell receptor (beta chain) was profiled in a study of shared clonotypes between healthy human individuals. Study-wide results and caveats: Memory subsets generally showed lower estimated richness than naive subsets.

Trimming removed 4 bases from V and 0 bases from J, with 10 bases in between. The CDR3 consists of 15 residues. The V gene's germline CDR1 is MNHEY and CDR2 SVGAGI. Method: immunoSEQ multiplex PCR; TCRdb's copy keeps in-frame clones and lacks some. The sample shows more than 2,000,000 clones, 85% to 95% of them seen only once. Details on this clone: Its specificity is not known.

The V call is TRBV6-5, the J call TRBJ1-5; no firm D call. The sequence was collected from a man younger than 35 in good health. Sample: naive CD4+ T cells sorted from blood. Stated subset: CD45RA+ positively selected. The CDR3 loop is CASSSQPLSNQPQHF. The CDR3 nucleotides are TGTGCCAGCAGTTCGCAGCCCCTTAGCAATCAGCCCCAGCATTTT.